A single sample gave rise to the 19 T cell receptor beta chains below, sequenced in a study of T cells in narcolepsy. The method was immunoSEQ multiplex PCR; TCRdb's version includes in-frame clones alone and lacks a portion of them. The table includes 25,000 to 35,000 clones, approximately 86% detected once. What was sequenced was CD45RA- memory CD4+ T cells from PBMCs. The receptors derive from a human donor with narcolepsy.

The chain has TRBV29-1 and TRBJ1-1, with a possible D match to TRBD1 (6 bases). Trimming cost V 3 bases and J 1 base, with 12 bases left between them. The CDR3 covers 14 residues. The germline gives CDR1 SQVTM, CDR2 ANQGSEA. The CDR3 loop is CSVENVGANTEAFF. CDR3 coding DNA: TGCAGCGTTGAGAACGTGGGGGCGAACACTGAAGCTTTCTTT. The full variable domain, in which reference TRBV29-1 and TRBJ1-1 provide the parts outside the CDR3, is SAVISQKPSRDICQRGTSLTIQCQVDSQVTMMFWYRQQPGQSLTLIATANQGSEATYESGFVIDKFPISRPNLTFSTLTVSNMSPEDSSIYLCSVENVGANTEAFFGQGTRLTVV.

The V and J genes are TRBV4-2 and TRBJ2-1; D ambiguous. CDR1 LGHNA and CDR2 YNFKEQ come from the germline V gene. The CDR3 is 14 amino acids. Trimming took off 4 bases at V and 8 bases at J, with 15 bases between the two ends. CDR3 region: CASSLRSQLDEQFF. CDR3 DNA sequence: TGTGCCAGCAGCCTCCGAAGTCAGTTGGATGAGCAGTTCTTC.

This chain connects TRBV18 to TRBJ2-3; TRBD2 agrees at 7 bases. This CDR3 spans 15 amino acids. J gave up 6 bases and V 3 bases, and 9 bases lay outside the gene matches. Germline CDR1 and CDR2: KGHSH and LQKENI. CDR3 sequence: CASSPAGTNYDTQYF. The CDR3 DNA is TGTGCCAGCTCACCGGCCGGGACTAACTACGATACGCAGTATTTT.

The rearrangement uses TRBV25-1 and TRBJ1-3; 7 nucleotides align to TRBD1. With V trimmed by 3 bases and J by 2 bases, 4 bases remained unmatched. CDR1 MGHDK and CDR2 SYGVNS come from the germline V gene. The CDR3 totals 15 residues. CDR3 loop: CASSDHQGAGNTIYF. The CDR3 region has the DNA TGTGCCAGCAGTGACCATCAGGGGGCTGGAAACACCATATATTTT.

Notes on this clone: The CDR3 end shows no conserved phenylalanine or tryptophan, and so a read error is likely. The chain couples TRBV6-1 to TRBJ1-2; 8 positions agree with TRBD1. J lost 10 bases, V lost 2 bases, and 12 bases had no gene match. Germline V gene lookup returns CDR1 MNHNS and CDR2 SASEGT. The CDR3 consists of 15 residues. This CDR3 is CASSETIGQGQTYTL. The CDR3 DNA reads as TGTGCCAGCAGTGAAACTATAGGACAGGGTCAAACCTACACCCTC.

The chain is built from TRBV2 and TRBJ1-5; D ambiguous. V lost 7 bases and J lost 3, with 16 bases in between. Germline loops: CDR1 SNHLY, CDR2 FYNNEI. The CDR3 runs 15 residues. The CDR3 sequence: CASMASPGYNQPQHF. The DNA of the CDR3 is TGTGCCAGCATGGCGTCTCCCGGATACAATCAGCCCCAGCATTTT.

The chain joins TRBV9 to TRBJ2-5; D might be TRBD1 or TRBD2, each matching 5 bases. Germline V CDR1 and CDR2: SGDLS, YYNGEE. Trimming took off 2 bases at V and 5 bases at J, with 10 bases between the two ends. This CDR3 region has 13 residues. The CDR3: CASSVGAVETQYF. The CDR3 region has the DNA TGTGCCAGCAGCGTCGGGGCCGTGGAGACCCAGTACTTC.

The chain links TRBV25-1 to TRBJ1-5, with 7 bases aligning to TRBD1. Trimming took 4 bases from V and 1 from J; bases not matched to a gene: 7. Germline CDR1 and CDR2: MGHDK and SYGVNS. This CDR3 region has 16 residues. CDR3 nucleotides: TGTGCCAGCAGTGGTTCAGGGGGTTTGAGCAATCAGCCCCAGCATTTT. Translating gives CASSGSGGLSNQPQHF.

The rearrangement joins TRBV5-4 to TRBJ2-5, with TRBD2 identical over 7 bases. The V and J ends lost 7 bases and 1 base, in that order; junction bases with no gene match: 1. Per germline, CDR1 SGHNT and CDR2 YYREEE (reference sequence). CDR3 length: 12 amino acids. The CDR3 sequence: CASGLVQETQYF. The CDR3 DNA sequence: TGTGCCAGCGGACTAGTCCAAGAGACCCAGTACTTC.

The chain recombines TRBV5-1 with TRBJ2-3, with D perhaps given as TRBD1 or TRBD2 (5 bases each). Trimming shortened V by 5 bases and J by 4 bases, and 17 bases separated the two germline ends. This CDR3 region has 15 residues. The V gene's germline CDR1 is SGHRS and CDR2 YFSETQ. The CDR3 is CASRSGSQGADTQYF. CDR3 bases: TGCGCCAGCAGATCGGGGTCCCAGGGCGCAGATACGCAGTATTTT.

The chain links TRBV2 to TRBJ2-5, with TRBD2 identical over 13 bases. Germline loops: CDR1 SNHLY, CDR2 FYNNEI. This CDR3 comprises 15 residues. V was pared by 6 bases and J by 2 bases, with 3 bases of the junction left unmatched. CDR3 amino acids: CASRGLAGRQETQYF. In DNA, the CDR3 is TGTGCCAGCAGGGGACTAGCGGGGCGTCAAGAGACCCAGTACTTC.

The J gene is TRBJ2-2, the V gene TRBV28; 9 nucleotides match TRBD1. V gave up 1 base and J gave up 5 bases; unmatched junction bases: 5. CDR1 and CDR2 (germline): MDHEN, SYDVKM. This CDR3 is built from 16 residues. CDR3 DNA sequence: TGTGCCAGCAGTTTATCGGGACAGGGCGGGACCGGGGAGCTGTTTTTT. Protein: CASSLSGQGGTGELFF.

This clone is a singleton in its sample. This sequence joins TRBV7-8 and TRBJ1-2; unclear D gene. The CDR3 loop spans 14 amino acids. V dropped 4 bases and J dropped 2 bases, with 11 bases sitting between them. CDR1 SGHVS and CDR2 FQNEAQ come from the germline V gene. CDR3 protein: CASSSGLLNYGYTF. The CDR3 bases are TGTGCCAGCAGCTCTGGACTGCTGAACTATGGCTACACCTTC.

The gene calls are TRBV18 and TRBJ1-4; 8 nucleotides match TRBD1. Trimming removed 1 base from V and 6 bases from J; junction bases left unmatched: 7. Germline CDR1 and CDR2: KGHSH and LQKENI. The CDR3 is 16 residues long. The CDR3 region is CASSPLRQGADEKLFF. The CDR3 nucleotides read TGTGCCAGCTCACCACTCCGTCAGGGGGCGGATGAAAAACTGTTTTTT.

The chain joins TRBV5-4 to TRBJ2-1; the match to TRBD1 covers 7 bases. V shed 4 bases, J shed 4 bases, and the junction held 11 bases outside the gene matches. The CDR3 consists of 16 residues. Germline V CDR1 and CDR2: SGHNT, YYREEE (reference sequence). The CDR3 region has the DNA TGTGCCAGCAGCAAGGCAGGACAGGTGGGTTACAATGAGCAGTTCTTC. This sequence encodes CASSKAGQVGYNEQFF.

This clone was seen a single time. The chain combines TRBV7-9 with TRBJ1-2; D remains unclear. CDR3 length equals 15 residues. V was cut by 2 bases and J by 2 bases, with 12 bases left in between. Germline CDR1 reads SEHNR; CDR2 reads FQNEAQ (reference sequence). The CDR3 DNA sequence: TGTGCCAGCAGCTTATTTGTAAGGGCCAACTATGGCTACACCTTC. It translates to CASSLFVRANYGYTF.

This chain connects TRBV2 to TRBJ2-5, with 13 bases that match TRBD2. CDR1 SNHLY and CDR2 FYNNEI come from the germline V gene. Trimming removed 2 bases from V and 9 bases from J; junction bases left unmatched: 6. The CDR3 is made up of 15 amino acids. The CDR3 nucleotides are TGTGCCAGCAGTGAAAGGGGGACTAGCGGGGCCGCCCAGTACTTC. Translated, it gives CASSERGTSGAAQYF.

This rearrangement joins TRBV27 to TRBJ1-1; no clear D gene. CDR3 length equals 15 residues. Germline V gene sequence: CDR1 MNHEY, CDR2 SMNVEV (reference sequence). Trimming took 1 base from V and 0 from J, leaving 9 bases between them. The CDR3 here is CASSLLGRMNTEAFF. For the CDR3, the DNA is TGTGCCAGCAGTTTATTGGGTCGCATGAACACTGAAGCTTTCTTT.

CDR3 in amino acids: CAGERGRGETQYF. The DNA for the CDR3 is TGTGCCGGAGAGCGGGGGCGGGGGGAGACCCAGTACTTC. The V gene is TRBV6-1, the J gene TRBJ2-5; 8 bases match TRBD2. CDR1 MNHNS and CDR2 SASEGT come from the germline V gene. CDR3 size: 13 residues. Losses at the gene ends were 11 bases for V and 5 bases for J; bases not matched to a gene: 10.